The subject of this entry is one T cell receptor beta chain. The target of this receptor is not known. There are no base qualities to consult, and no much larger clone falls within one base. This specimen comes from a study of cytomegalovirus exposure and HLA in healthy donors (dated by TCRdb to about 2017). Turning to the overall study: According to a later analysis, one platform produced both the 120 validation repertoires and the approximately 670 repertoires of the first cohort. The study aimed to test whether cataloging public T cell receptors could reveal signatures of past pathogen exposure. Besides the first cohort of about 730 subjects, a separate validation cohort made up of 120 different subjects was used. The study combined high-throughput TCR immunosequencing, statistical association of individual TCRs with disease status, and machine learning to predict cytomegalovirus infection status. The paper as a whole reports these results and caveats: In both the original and validation cohorts, the classifier was reported to diagnose cytomegalovirus status with high specificity and sensitivity. The validation cohort had no HLA typing available for a later analysis, so co-occurrence within that cohort was assessed over all 110 or so repertoires. While some public TCRs were present in many individuals, most TCR sequences turned up only very rarely across donors. The study listed around 160 TCR beta chains as associated with cytomegalovirus. It was suggested by the authors that the approach could potentially be generalized to other disease states and immunological phenotypes. In vitro tests confirmed that three of the cytomegalovirus-associated TCR beta chains recognize cytomegalovirus antigens. A later analysis found that TCRs clustered in the first cohort also tended to co-occur in the 120 validation repertoires, with just under 95% of cluster scores above 0.

Compared with germline, V lacks 0 bases and J lacks 4 bases; bases without a gene match: 12. The CDR3 sequence holds 17 residues, the cysteine and phenylalanine included. The only DNA kept is the CDR3, 51 bases in frame from the first base. As encoded in the germline V gene, CDR1 is SQVTM while CDR2 is ANQGSEA. The donors were included in the validation cohort of 100 to 150 subjects, a group kept apart from the roughly 700-subject first cohort. The library was built by means of the immunoSEQ multiplex PCR assay. The authors' pipeline ran thus. To diagnose cytomegalovirus status from the catalog of TCR beta chain sequences, a statistical classification framework was built. TCRdb's version of the immuneACCESS table is confined to in-frame rearrangements and falls short of the full clone set. An unresolved V gene accounts for under half of the shortfall where checked; the remainder is of unknown origin. Clone size and the V and J calls come from that table; the DNA yielded D and trimming. Present in this sample are approximately 54,000 clones, approximately 89% of which were seen just once. Clones ranked in the top ten supply roughly 8.4% of the sample.

The receptor comes from a woman aged 18-29 years in good health and CMV-seropositive. Sequences were obtained from PBMCs. The sequence joins TRBV29-1 to TRBJ2-1, and 7 bases in between align with TRBD2. This receptor has the CDR3 CSVEDGQRGTLYNEQFF. The DNA sequence is as follows: TGCAGCGTTGAAGATGGCCAGCGGGGTACTCTTTACAATGAGCAGTTCTTC.